These 21 T cell receptor beta chains came from one sample sequenced in a study of Ad26.COV2.S vaccination and SARS-CoV-2 variants. As for treatment: about 20 received Ad26.COV2.S at low or high dose, single or two shots; roughly five received placebo; per-sample allocation not given. On day 63 after the first injection, vaccine and placebo recipients gave samples. Libraries were prepared by immunoSEQ multiplex PCR; TCRdb keeps only in-frame clonotypes and omits some of them. This sample has some 390,000 clones, with about nine tenths found just once. Sequenced material: peripheral blood, taken in a trial of Ad26.COV2.S vaccine versus placebo. All receptors come from a person between 18 and 65 years old who received the Ad26.COV2.S COVID-19 vaccine or a placebo.

This clone was detected once. The rearrangement links TRBV19 to TRBJ1-4; no firm D call. Trimming stripped 5 bases from V and 11 bases from J, with 27 bases between. The length of the CDR3 is 17 residues. From germline, CDR1 is LNHDA and CDR2 SQIVND (reference sequence). In DNA form, the CDR3 reads TGTGCCAGTAGTGACCCTCAGGACGTGGCAGCGATTGACAAACTGTTTTTT. It specifies CASSDPQDVAAIDKLFF.

This clone was found a few times. This sequence joins TRBV7-2 and TRBJ2-6; 12 bases map to TRBD1. The CDR3 is made up of 18 amino acids. From germline, CDR1 is SGHTA and CDR2 FQGNSA. V gave up 3 bases and J gave up 3 bases; unmatched junction bases: 6. The DNA of the CDR3 is TGTGCCAGCAGCTTCCCCCGGGACAGGGGGCGTGGGGCCAACGTCCTGACTTTC. The encoded protein is CASSFPRDRGRGANVLTF.

This clone appeared a single time. The chain combines TRBV7-9 with TRBJ2-6; D gene unclear. CDR1 SEHNR and CDR2 FQNEAQ come from the germline V gene (reference sequence). The CDR3 spans 16 residues. The V gene lost 4 bases and the J gene lost 0 bases, with 10 bases spanning the gap. The CDR3 protein is CASSYRAVSGANVLTF. CDR3 coding DNA: TGTGCCAGCAGCTATAGGGCCGTCTCTGGGGCCAACGTCCTGACTTTC.

The chain combines TRBV6-2 or TRBV6-3 with TRBJ2-1; 9 bases align to TRBD2. Germline values: CDR1 MNHEY, CDR2 SVGEGT. J lost 10 bases, V lost 0 bases, and 7 bases had no gene match. The CDR3 is made up of 15 amino acids. The CDR3 sequence: CASSYSAGGATEQFF. The DNA of the CDR3 is TGTGCCAGCAGTTACTCGGCGGGGGGGGCTACGGAGCAGTTCTTC.

The CDR3 is CASSQLQGVDTQYF. The CDR3 region has the DNA TGTGCCAGCAGCCAACTCCAGGGTGTAGATACGCAGTATTTT. The chain links TRBV5-8 to TRBJ2-3; possibly TRBD1 for D (5 bases). The germline V gene has CDR1 SGHTS and CDR2 YDEGEE. There are 14 residues in the CDR3. V was trimmed by 4 bases and J by 5 bases, leaving 14 bases between them.

This clone has a single count. This chain joins TRBV7-6 and TRBJ1-6; 11 nucleotides line up with TRBD1. In germline, CDR1 is SGHVS, CDR2 FNYEAQ. Trimming removed 1 base from V and 7 bases from J; junction bases left unmatched: 0. CDR3 length: 15 amino acids. This chain's CDR3 is CASSLGDRGNSPLHF. Here the CDR3 DNA reads TGTGCCAGCAGCTTAGGGGACAGGGGGAATTCACCCCTCCACTTT.

As DNA, the CDR3 is TGCGCCAGCAGTTTCGCAGCGATCTCTGGAAACACCATATATTTT. Protein product: CASSFAAISGNTIYF. The rearrangement joins TRBV5-1 to TRBJ1-3, with D unclear. Trimming left V 5 bases short and J 0 bases short, with 12 bases between. Per the germline V gene, CDR1 is SGHRS and CDR2 is YFSETQ. The CDR3 has 15 residues.

In this sample, this clone turned up once. This sequence joins TRBV6-5 and TRBJ1-1; D uncertain. The CDR3 covers 16 residues. V was clipped by 0 bases and J by 2 bases, with 13 bases between them. Germline V CDR1 and CDR2: MNHEY, SVGAGI. CDR3 protein: CASSYSIVSVNTEAFF. DNA of the CDR3: TGTGCCAGCAGTTACTCGATTGTTTCAGTAAACACTGAAGCTTTCTTT.

This chain connects TRBV10-2 to TRBJ2-1, with TRBD2 identical over 9 bases. Germline CDR1 is WSHSY and CDR2 is SAAADI. The ends lost 8 bases at V and 3 bases at J; junction bases unmatched: 11. The CDR3 is 16 amino acids. The CDR3 DNA reads as TGCGCCAGCCTGGGCCGCAGCGGGGGGATCTACAATGAGCAGTTCTTC. Its translation is CASLGRSGGIYNEQFF.

The chain employs TRBV2 and TRBJ2-3; 11 bases are a match to TRBD2. The germline CDR1 and CDR2 sequences are SNHLY and FYNNEI. The V and J ends lost 7 bases and 2 bases, in that order; junction bases with no gene match: 8. This CDR3 comprises 16 residues. CDR3 nucleotides: TGTGCCAGCACCCCGTGGACTAGCGGGTACACAGATACGCAGTATTTT. Its protein product is CASTPWTSGYTDTQYF.

V gene TRBV5-1 combines with J gene TRBJ1-1; 12 bases align to TRBD1. The length of the CDR3 is 16 residues. Germline V gene lookup returns CDR1 SGHRS and CDR2 YFSETQ. Unmatched junction bases numbered 7, after V lost 4 bases and J lost 3 bases. CDR3 DNA: TGCGCCAGCAGCGCAGACCGGGACAGGGGGCACACTGAAGCTTTCTTT. This sequence encodes CASSADRDRGHTEAFF. The complete variable domain, with remaining parts taken from reference TRBV5-1 and TRBJ1-1, reads KAGVTQTPRYLIKTRGQQVTLSCSPISGHRSVSWYQQTPGQGLQFLFEYFSETQRNKGNFPGRFSGRQFSNSRSEMNVSTLELGDSALYLCASSADRDRGHTEAFFGQGTRLTVV.

The chain couples TRBV2 to TRBJ1-5; D unclear. This CDR3 region has 13 residues. Germline values: CDR1 SNHLY, CDR2 FYNNEI. Trimming left V 3 bases short and J 3 bases short, with 6 bases between. Written as DNA, the CDR3 is TGTGCCAGCAGTGAGGAGAACAATCAGCCCCAGCATTTT. Residues: CASSEENNQPQHF.

The V gene is TRBV18, the J gene TRBJ1-2, with D unresolved. The V and J ends lost 3 bases and 6 bases respectively, with 11 bases between them. Germline CDR1 KGHSH, CDR2 LQKENI. This CDR3 is 13 amino acids long. CDR3 residues: CASSPVADHGYTF. CDR3 nucleotide sequence: TGTGCCAGCTCACCGGTGGCAGACCATGGCTACACCTTC.

The rearrangement links TRBV5-1 to TRBJ2-3, with D perhaps TRBD1 or TRBD2 (5 bases each). Germline V gives CDR1 SGHRS, CDR2 YFSETQ. V was trimmed by 4 bases and J by 6 bases, leaving 15 bases between them. CDR3 size: 14 residues. The CDR3 sequence: CASSTAQGEDTQYF. DNA for the CDR3: TGCGCCAGCAGCACCGCGCAGGGAGAGGATACGCAGTATTTT.

The rearrangement joins TRBV7-9 to TRBJ2-1; D is possibly TRBD2 (5 bases). Germline V gene lookup returns CDR1 SEHNR and CDR2 FQNEAQ (reference sequence). V lost 6 bases and J 8 bases, leaving 11 bases between the germline ends. The CDR3 extends over 12 amino acids. The CDR3 sequence is CASREEGDEQFF. CDR3 DNA: TGTGCCAGCAGGGAAGAGGGCGATGAGCAGTTCTTC.

The rearrangement links TRBV11-2 to TRBJ2-5; 8 bases line up with TRBD2. The length of the CDR3 is 16 residues. Germline CDR1 reads SGHAT; CDR2 reads FQNNGV. Trimming at V came to 6 bases and at J to 2 bases, leaving 11 bases not matched to a gene. CDR3 coding DNA: TGTGCCAGCAGGAGTGTGAGCGGGGGCGGACAAGAGACCCAGTACTTC. The encoded protein is CASRSVSGGGQETQYF.

Here the CDR3 reads CASSLEASGDPRTQYF. The CDR3 DNA reads TGTGCCAGCAGCTTGGAGGCTAGCGGGGATCCACGGACCCAGTACTTC. The chain links TRBV5-4 to TRBJ2-5; 9 bases are shared with TRBD2. Germline CDR1 SGHNT, CDR2 YYREEE (reference sequence). The CDR3 sequence is 16 residues long. V lost 0 bases to trimming and J lost 7 bases; unmatched junction nucleotides: 10.

The genes are TRBV5-1 and TRBJ1-1; 10 bases line up with TRBD1. Trimming cost V 5 bases and J 2 bases; bases outside gene matches: 9. CDR1 SGHRS and CDR2 YFSETQ come from the germline V gene. The CDR3 has 16 amino acids. As DNA, the CDR3 is TGCGCCAGCAGACGGACCGGGACAGGGGTTAACACTGAAGCTTTCTTT. Translating it yields CASRRTGTGVNTEAFF.

About this clone itself: The junction does not match germline at one end; this may be a read error. The chain has TRBV7-7 and TRBJ2-5, with D unresolved. CDR1 and CDR2 from the germline V gene are SSHAT and FNYEAQ (reference sequence). CDR3 length: 13 amino acids. CDR3 region: CASSRAPQETQYF. CDR3 sequence (DNA): TGTGCTAGCAGCCGAGCCCCCCAAGAGACCCAGTACTTC.

The chain carries TRBV5-1 and TRBJ2-7; D is tentatively TRBD1 or TRBD2 (5 bases each). Deletions cut 1 base from V and 12 bases from J, with 14 bases between. The length of the CDR3 is 12 residues. The germline V gene has CDR1 SGHRS and CDR2 YFSETQ. CDR3 residues: CASSLPGEGWYF. For the CDR3, the DNA is TGCGCCAGCAGCTTGCCCGGAGAGGGGTGGTACTTC.

The V and J genes are TRBV6-2 or TRBV6-3 and TRBJ2-5, with TRBD2 matching 7 bases. The CDR3 totals 18 residues. J was trimmed by 4 bases and V by 0 bases; bases with no gene match: 14. Germline V CDR1 and CDR2: MNHEY, SVGEGT. DNA of the CDR3: TGTGCCAGCAGTTACTCGGCTACGTGGAGCGGGGTGGGAGAGACCCAGTACTTC. It translates to CASSYSATWSGVGETQYF.